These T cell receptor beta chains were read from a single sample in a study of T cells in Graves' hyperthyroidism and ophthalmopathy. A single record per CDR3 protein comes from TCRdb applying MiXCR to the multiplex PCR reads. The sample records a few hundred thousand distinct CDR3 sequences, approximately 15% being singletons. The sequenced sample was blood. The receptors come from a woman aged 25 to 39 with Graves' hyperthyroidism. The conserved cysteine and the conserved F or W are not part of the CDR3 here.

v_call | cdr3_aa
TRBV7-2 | ASSRSSGWVDTQY
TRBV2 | ASSEVHEQY
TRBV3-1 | ASSQGGYHGQSNYGYT
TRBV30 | AWSVGTSGSTDTQY
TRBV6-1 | ASSPTSGKLHEQY
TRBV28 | ASSLWPGDRGTYEQY
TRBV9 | ASSVGGIFADTQY
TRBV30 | AWSVQGLAGLTQY
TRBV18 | ASSPPGPGAETQY
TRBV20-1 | SARDRLAGGRGDTQY
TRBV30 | AWSTGDEQF
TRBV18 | ASFSQRGLYNEQF
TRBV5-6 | ASSLASGGDYEQY
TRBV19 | ASSIDTDISGYEQY
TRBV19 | ASSVTQGPSYEQY
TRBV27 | ASRSRGQVGEQY
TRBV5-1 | ASSLGPQNTGELF
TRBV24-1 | ATSEGTGGRAEQF
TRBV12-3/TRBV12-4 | ASSLSRQGPSEAF
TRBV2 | ASSSEYQETQY
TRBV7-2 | ASSPAPTKQGSEGYT
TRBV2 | ASSDAPPGLAGETQY
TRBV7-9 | ASSARLVDTQY
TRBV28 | ASSSFRASSYNEQF
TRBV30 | AWVGTSLREQF
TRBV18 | ASSPPSQGVGIQY
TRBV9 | ASSTETSADITDTQY
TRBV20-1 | SARDLQGSHEQY
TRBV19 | ASSRDRGTGELF
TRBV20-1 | SASSGRAVLSTDTQY
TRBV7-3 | ASSLGTGKATF
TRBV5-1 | ASSLAGGPGDTQY
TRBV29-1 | SGITGGLVNTEAF
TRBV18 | ATVLTGGFAGELF
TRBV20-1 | RVKQGFNEQF
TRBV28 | ASSLPGPSYNEQF
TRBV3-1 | ASSQLTSGSRSEQF
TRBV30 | AWTEEDEQY
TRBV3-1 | ASSLLSGGEGEQF
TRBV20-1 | SARPTRRGYEQY
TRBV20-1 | SAMGTSGTQETQY
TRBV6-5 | ASSYGDWSNQPQH
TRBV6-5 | ASSYPSTGTGIYEQY
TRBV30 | AWSPPGSYEQY
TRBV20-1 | SARDLAGGYEQY
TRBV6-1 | ASSETGTGYT
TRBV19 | ASSIDSWGPGNTEAF
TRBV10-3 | AISPSQDNEQF
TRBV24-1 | ATSRLAGNNEQF
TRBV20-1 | SARDLTSGRRDTQY
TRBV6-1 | ASSENYEQY
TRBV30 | AWSVQSLGEQY
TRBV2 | ASSELTSGRQTGELF